Each of the 18 T cell receptor beta chains below was sequenced from the same sample in a study of spatial heterogeneity in lung cancer. As to time point: sample taken at primary tumor resection. Whole RNA from tumor, nontumor lung or frozen PBMC was sequenced unsorted. Each CDR3 protein gets one entry after TCRdb re-called the 5' RACE reads with MiXCR. The sample has around 9,800 distinct CDR3 sequences; around a quarter are singletons. This specimen consisted of PBMCs, obtained at surgery. These TCRs come from a female donor with early-stage non-small cell lung cancer.

In this sample, this clonotype turned up many times. This chain links TRBV5-1 with TRBJ2-2; D remains unclear. Germline V gene sequence: CDR1 SGHRS, CDR2 YFSETQ. V was clipped by 2 bases and J by 5 bases, with 10 bases between them. CDR3 length: 14 amino acids. The CDR3 loop reads CASSFGPPTGELFF. CDR3 coding DNA: TGCGCCAGCAGCTTTGGTCCCCCGACCGGGGAGCTGTTTTTT.

The chain employs TRBV19 and TRBJ1-5; no clear D. Between the trimmed V and J ends, which lost 3 bases and 0 bases, there was a span of 9 bases. The CDR3 spans 15 residues. Germline V gene data show CDR1 as LNHDA and CDR2 as SQIVND (reference sequence). CDR3 residues: CASSILLNSNQPQHF. The CDR3 DNA follows: TGTGCCAGTAGTATCCTCCTAAATAGCAATCAGCCCCAGCATTTT.

There are many counts of this clonotype. The J gene is TRBJ2-7, the V gene TRBV7-6, with 12 bases that match TRBD2. This CDR3 contains 15 residues. With 5 bases clipped from V and 5 bases from J, the junction kept 7 bases outside the gene matches. From germline, CDR1 is SGHVS and CDR2 FNYEAQ. CDR3 coding DNA: TGTGCCAGCAGCGTTCGACTAGCGGGAGTTGACGAGCAGTACTTC. Translating gives CASSVRLAGVDEQYF.

By share of the sample, this clonotype is medium-sized (0.01 to 0.1%). The rearrangement joins TRBV4-3 to TRBJ2-3; the match to TRBD2 covers 12 bases. The V gene's germline CDR1 is LGHNA and CDR2 YSLEER. This CDR3 spans 16 amino acids. Trimming removed 0 bases from V and 4 bases from J; junction bases left unmatched: 2. CDR3 sequence: CASSQDLAGGPDTQYF. Written as DNA, the CDR3 is TGCGCCAGCAGCCAAGATCTAGCGGGAGGGCCAGATACGCAGTATTTT.

V is TRBV3-1 and J is TRBJ2-1; 8 bases agree with TRBD2. The germline V gene encodes CDR1 LGHDT and CDR2 YNNKEL (reference sequence). CDR3 length equals 18 residues. The J segment lost 5 bases and the V segment lost 2 bases, leaving 14 bases of the junction unmatched. The CDR3 region has the DNA TGTGCCAGCAGCCAATTTTTGACGGGAGGGCCGTGGCACAATGAGCAGTTCTTC. It yields the protein CASSQFLTGGPWHNEQFF.

The chain recombines TRBV2 with TRBJ2-7; D is perhaps TRBD1 (5 bases). The CDR3 spans 14 residues. V dropped 8 bases and J dropped 6 bases, with 20 bases sitting between them. Germline V CDR1 and CDR2: SNHLY, FYNNEI. This chain's CDR3 is CASASQGRLAEQYF. CDR3 in DNA: TGTGCCAGCGCCTCGCAGGGAAGGTTAGCCGAGCAGTACTTC.

By sample fraction, this clonotype is medium-sized (0.01 to 0.1%). The chain carries TRBV25-1 and TRBJ2-7, with TRBD2 matching over 8 bases. The CDR3 covers 14 residues. The germline CDR1 and CDR2 sequences are MGHDK and SYGVNS. Trimming removed 6 bases from V and 2 bases from J; junction bases left unmatched: 6. This chain's CDR3 is CASSSSGPPYEQYF. CDR3 nucleotide sequence: TGTGCCAGCAGCTCTAGCGGGCCTCCCTACGAGCAGTACTTC.

This clonotype was counted at least ten times. V is TRBV5-1 and J is TRBJ2-3, with D tentatively TRBD2 (6 bases). CDR1 is SGHRS, CDR2 YFSETQ, per germline. Trimming removed 4 bases at V and 5 bases at J, with 11 bases between. There are 13 residues in the CDR3. The CDR3 region is CASSLGLQDTQYF. CDR3 bases: TGCGCCAGCAGCCTGGGACTCCAAGATACGCAGTATTTT.

This clonotype was seen repeatedly, ten times or more. The chain combines TRBV19 with TRBJ2-4; D call uncertain. V was pared by 5 bases and J by 8 bases, with 13 bases between. CDR3 size: 13 residues. Per germline, CDR1 LNHDA and CDR2 SQIVND (reference sequence). The CDR3 protein is CASSPTTRDIQYF. CDR3 DNA: TGTGCCAGTAGTCCCACCACTCGTGACATTCAGTACTTC. Full variable domain (missing parts from reference TRBV19 and TRBJ2-4): DGGITQSPKYLFRKEGQNVTLSCEQNLNHDAMYWYRQDPGQGLRLIYYSQIVNDFQKGDIAEGYSVSREKKESFPLTVTSAQKNPTAFYLCASSPTTRDIQYFGAGTRLSVL.

This chain links TRBV18 with TRBJ2-1; D is uncertain. Germline V lookup: CDR1 KGHSH, CDR2 LQKENI. CDR3 length: 15 residues. The V end was cut by 0 bases, the J end by 2 bases, with 8 bases between. CDR3 loop: CASSPPSVTYNEQFF. The CDR3 region has the DNA TGTGCCAGCTCACCACCGTCTGTGACCTACAATGAGCAGTTCTTC.

The J gene is TRBJ2-1, the V gene TRBV5-1; maybe TRBD2 (5 bases). Between the trimmed V and J ends, which lost 1 base and 0 bases, there was a span of 8 bases. CDR3 length equals 15 residues. Germline values: CDR1 SGHRS, CDR2 YFSETQ. DNA of the CDR3: TGCGCCAGCAGCTTGAGAGGGAGCTCCTACAATGAGCAGTTCTTC. This gives the protein CASSLRGSSYNEQFF.

CDR3 in DNA: TGTGCCTGGAGTGAAGGGGTTGGCTACACCTTC. Translating gives CAWSEGVGYTF. This chain connects TRBV30 to TRBJ1-2; tentative D call: TRBD1 (5 bases). V was shortened by 1 base and J by 7 bases, with 7 bases between the two germline ends. CDR3 length: 11 residues. From germline, CDR1 is GTSNPN and CDR2 SVGIG (reference sequence).

A few counts support this clonotype. The chain recombines TRBV24-1 with TRBJ2-3, with D perhaps TRBD1 or TRBD2 (6 bases each). V lost 3 bases, J lost 2 bases, and 8 bases lay in between. This CDR3 region has 14 residues. Germline V gene sequence: CDR1 KGHDR, CDR2 SFDVKD. The CDR3 DNA follows: TGTGCCACCAGTGATAGGGGGGACACAGATACGCAGTATTTT. Protein sequence: CATSDRGDTDTQYF.

V is TRBV18 and J is TRBJ2-5; the D call may be TRBD1 or TRBD2 (5 bases each). In germline, CDR1 is KGHSH, CDR2 LQKENI. The CDR3 covers 15 residues. V lost 5 bases, J lost 1 base, and 14 bases lay in between. The CDR3: CASSTSSGTQETQYF. The DNA of the CDR3 is TGTGCCAGCTCAACCTCCTCCGGGACCCAAGAGACCCAGTACTTC.

Judged by abundance, this clonotype is medium-sized. The chain couples TRBV4-2 to TRBJ2-3; 8 bases are shared with TRBD2. CDR3 size: 15 residues. The germline CDR1 and CDR2 sequences are LGHNA and YNFKEQ. V was clipped by 1 base and J by 6 bases; unmatched bases: 6. The chain's CDR3 is CASSQGSGRMDTQYF. CDR3 nucleotides: TGTGCCAGCAGCCAAGGGAGCGGGAGAATGGATACGCAGTATTTT.

This rearrangement joins TRBV6-2 or TRBV6-3 to TRBJ2-1; 11 bases agree with TRBD2. V lost 3 bases, J lost 2 bases, and 6 bases stayed unmatched. CDR3 length equals 17 residues. The germline V gene has CDR1 MNHEY and CDR2 SVGEGT. The CDR3 loop is CASSYSPGLAAYNEQFF. CDR3 nucleotides: TGTGCCAGCAGTTATTCCCCGGGACTAGCGGCCTACAATGAGCAGTTCTTC.

CDR3 bases: TGTGCCAGTAGTATAGATCGATGGGGAAGCTACACCTTC. Translation gives CASSIDRWGSYTF. The chain joins TRBV19 to TRBJ1-2, with D uncertain. This CDR3 has 13 amino acids. Trimming stripped 0 bases from V and 9 bases from J, with 11 bases between. Germline V gene sequence: CDR1 LNHDA, CDR2 SQIVND (reference sequence).

This clonotype is judged medium-sized. The chain is built from TRBV20-1 and TRBJ2-1; 7 bases map to TRBD1. The J segment lost 2 bases and the V segment lost 5 bases, leaving 6 bases of the junction unmatched. Germline CDR1 and CDR2: DFQATT and SNEGSKA (reference sequence). This CDR3 region has 14 residues. DNA for the CDR3: TGCAGTGCTGACCCCGGGACAGCCTACAATGAGCAGTTCTTC. Residues: CSADPGTAYNEQFF.